The source of this T cell receptor beta chain is a study of cytomegalovirus exposure and HLA in healthy donors. This clone was found a few times. PCR involved 60 Vbeta and 13 Jbeta primers. Sequencing used immunoSEQ multiplex PCR; TCRdb keeps in-frame clones, though not all of them. The profile shows 95,000 to 150,000 clones, 65% to 85% of them singletons. CDR1 is SGHTA, CDR2 FQGNSA, per germline. The junction had 15 bases not matched to a gene; V was cut back by 3 bases and J by 5 bases. This CDR3 contains 17 residues. This sequence was found in a man between 45 and 60 years old in good health and CMV-seronegative. The specimen was PBMCs. The rearrangement joins TRBV7-2 to TRBJ1-1; 7 bases fit TRBD1. In nucleotides, the CDR3 is TGTGCCAGCAGCTTCCTACCGGGACAGAAATCTGGGACTGAAGCTTTCTTT. Translated, it gives CASSFLPGQKSGTEAFF. Complete variable domain (other parts from reference TRBV7-2 and TRBJ1-1): GAGVSQSPSNKVTEKGKDVELRCDPISGHTALYWYRQSLGQGLEFLIYFQGNSAPDKSGLPSDRFSAERTGGSVSTLTIQRTQQEDSAVYLCASSFLPGQKSGTEAFFGQGTRLTVV.